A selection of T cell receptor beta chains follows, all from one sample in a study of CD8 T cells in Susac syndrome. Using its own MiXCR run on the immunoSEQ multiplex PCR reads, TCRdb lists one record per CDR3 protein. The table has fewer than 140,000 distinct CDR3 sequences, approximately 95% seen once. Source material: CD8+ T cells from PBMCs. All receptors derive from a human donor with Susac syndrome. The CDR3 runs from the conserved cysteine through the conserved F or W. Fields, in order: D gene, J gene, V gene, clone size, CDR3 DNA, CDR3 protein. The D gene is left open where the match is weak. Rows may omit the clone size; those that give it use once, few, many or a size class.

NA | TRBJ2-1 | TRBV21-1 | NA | TGTGCCAGCATCCCCTTGGGGTCGGGGGACAGGGTGAATGAGCAGTTCTTC | CASIPLGSGDRVNEQFF
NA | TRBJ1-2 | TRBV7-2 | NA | TGTGCCAGCACCCAGACAGCGCGCTATGGCTACACCTTC | CASTQTARYGYTF
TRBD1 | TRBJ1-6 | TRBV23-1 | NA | TGCGCCAGAATGGTCGACAGGGAAAATTCACCCCTCCACTTT | CARMVDRENSPLHF
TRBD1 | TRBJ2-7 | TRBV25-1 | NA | TGTGCCAGCAGTCCAGGGGGCGACGAGCAGTACTTC | CASSPGGDEQYF
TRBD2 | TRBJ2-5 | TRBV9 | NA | TGTGCCAGCAGCGTCAAGGCGGGGGGCCAGACCCAGTACTTC | CASSVKAGGQTQYF
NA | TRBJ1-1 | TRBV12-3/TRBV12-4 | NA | TGTGCCAGCAGCCCGACTGACGCGAACACTGAAGCTTTCTTT | CASSPTDANTEAFF
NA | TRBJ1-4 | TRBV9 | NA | TGTGCCAGCAGCCCCGGGTCGCGAGACGAAAAACTGTTTTTT | CASSPGSRDEKLFF
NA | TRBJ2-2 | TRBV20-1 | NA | TGCAGTGCTAAAGTGATCGGGGAGCTGTTTTTT | CSAKVIGELFF
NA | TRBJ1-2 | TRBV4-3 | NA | TGCGCCAGCAGCCAAGATTCCGGCAACCCGGGCTACACCTTC | CASSQDSGNPGYTF
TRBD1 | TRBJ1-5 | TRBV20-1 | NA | TGCAGTGCTAGAGTCCCGGGACAGGGTAGCAATCAGCCCCAGCATTTT | CSARVPGQGSNQPQHF
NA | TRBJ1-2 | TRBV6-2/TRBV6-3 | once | TGTGCCAGCAGCCTAGTGCAGTGGAAAGATGGCTACACCTTC | CASSLVQWKDGYTF
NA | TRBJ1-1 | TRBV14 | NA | TGTGCCAGCAGCCACAGAAGCACTGAAGCTTTCTTT | CASSHRSTEAFF
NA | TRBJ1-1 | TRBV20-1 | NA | TGCAGTGCTAGACCGACAGGGAACACTGAAGCTTTCTTT | CSARPTGNTEAFF
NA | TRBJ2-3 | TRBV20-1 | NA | TGCAGTGCTAGAGTCACAGATACGCAGTATTTT | CSARVTDTQYF
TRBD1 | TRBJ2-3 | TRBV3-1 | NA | TGTGCCAGCAGCCCAGGGACAGCTTTCACAGATACGCAGTATTTT | CASSPGTAFTDTQYF
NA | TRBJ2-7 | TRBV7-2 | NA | TGTGCCAGCAGCTTATTGGCCCCCTACGAGCAGTACTTC | CASSLLAPYEQYF
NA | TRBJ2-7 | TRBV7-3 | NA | TGTGCCAGCAGCTTACCGCCCACCCGGAACGAGCAGTACTTC | CASSLPPTRNEQYF
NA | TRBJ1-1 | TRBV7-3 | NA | TGTGCCAGCAGCTTAAATCCAGCCATGGGTGAAGCTTTCTTT | CASSLNPAMGEAFF
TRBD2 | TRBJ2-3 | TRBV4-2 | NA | TGTGCCAGCAGCCAAGATAACAGCGGGGGGGCAGATACGCAGTATTTT | CASSQDNSGGADTQYF
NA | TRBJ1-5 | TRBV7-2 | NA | TGTGCCAGCAGCTTAGGATACCGGGACCGAAGCAATCAGCCCCAGCATTTT | CASSLGYRDRSNQPQHF
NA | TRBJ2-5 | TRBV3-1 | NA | TGTGCCAGCAGCCAAGAATCCCCCGGGATCAAAGAGACCCAGTACTTC | CASSQESPGIKETQYF
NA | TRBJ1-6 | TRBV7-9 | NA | TGTGCCAGCAGCCCGAACAGGGATAGAATCAGGGGTTCACCCCTCCACTTT | CASSPNRDRIRGSPLHF
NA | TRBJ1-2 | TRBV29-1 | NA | TGCAGCGTTGGGTGGGGCACCGGGGGAGAGGATGGCTACACCTTC | CSVGWGTGGEDGYTF
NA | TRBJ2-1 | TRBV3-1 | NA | TGTGCCAGCAGCCAAGTCAACAATGAGCAGTTCTTC | CASSQVNNEQFF
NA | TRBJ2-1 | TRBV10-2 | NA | TGCGCCAGCAGTGAGGTGAATGAGCAGTTCTTC | CASSEVNEQFF
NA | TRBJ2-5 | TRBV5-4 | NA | TGTGCCAGCAGCTTTAGGGGCGTGGAGACCCAGTACTTC | CASSFRGVETQYF
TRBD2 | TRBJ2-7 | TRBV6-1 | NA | TGTGCCAGCCGAGGACTAGCGGGGGAGTTATCCTACGAGCAGTACTTC | CASRGLAGELSYEQYF
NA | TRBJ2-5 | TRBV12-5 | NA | TGTGCTAGTACCCTAACTCCCGAGACCCAGTACTTC | CASTLTPETQYF
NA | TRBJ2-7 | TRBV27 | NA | TGTGCCAGCAGTTTAACAGGCACCAACGAGCAGTACTTC | CASSLTGTNEQYF
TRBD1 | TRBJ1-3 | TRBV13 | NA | TGTGCCAGCAGCACCGGACAGGGACGAAACACCATATATTTT | CASSTGQGRNTIYF
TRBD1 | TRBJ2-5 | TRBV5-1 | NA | TGCGCCAGCAGCTTGAGGGGACAGCAAGAGACCCAGTACTTC | CASSLRGQQETQYF
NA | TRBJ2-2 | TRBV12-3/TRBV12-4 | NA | TGTGCCAGCAGTTTTTCCAGGGACCCCCCCGGGGAGCTGTTTTTT | CASSFSRDPPGELFF
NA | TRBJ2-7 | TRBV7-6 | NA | TGTGCCAGCAGCTTAGAGGCAGGGGACTCCTACGAGCAGTACTTC | CASSLEAGDSYEQYF
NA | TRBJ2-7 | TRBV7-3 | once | TGTGCCAGCAGCTTAACGCCCGAGGGCTACGAGCAGTACTTC | CASSLTPEGYEQYF